This note documents a single T cell receptor (beta chain) sequence. The target antigen is unknown. The record originates from a study of blood T cells in healthy people across ages. Turning to the study itself: The template switching approach captured approximately one barcoded beta molecule for every two T cells.

With a J-beta primer mix and a sample-barcoded 5' primer, a second PCR ran roughly 6 to 12 cycles. TCRdb processed the 5' RACE reads anew with MiXCR; each CDR3 protein has one entry. The sample holds hundreds of thousands of distinct CDR3 sequences, roughly 60% seen once. Regarding the study as a whole: Roughly linearly, TCR beta diversity per million T cells fell as age increased. The study found more naive CD4+ cells and higher diversity in long-lived than aged donors.

The V and J ends lost 0 bases and 3 bases, in that order; junction bases with no gene match: 5. The CDR3 covers 15 residues. From germline, CDR1 is MNHEY and CDR2 SMNVEV (reference sequence). The rearrangement uses TRBV27 and TRBJ2-7; TRBD1 agrees at 7 bases. The receptor was isolated from a man aged 30-40 years in good health. The sequenced material came from blood. The CDR3 here is CASSLSTGIYYEQYF. CDR3 in DNA: TGTGCCAGCAGTTTATCGACAGGGATCTACTACGAGCAGTACTTC.